The present entry profiles one T cell receptor beta chain with its context. The target antigen is unknown. An expansion of CD8+CD57+ cells by flow cytometry had been shown in patients chosen for sequencing. Patients, without exception, had severe acquired aplastic anemia. Patients had undergone no therapy by the time their blood was sampled. These data come from a study of CD8+CD57+ T cells in acquired aplastic anemia. Germline V gene lookup returns CDR1 SNHLY and CDR2 FYNNEI. The CDR3 has 14 residues. V gave up 3 bases and J gave up 4 bases, with 10 bases separating them. Study-wide findings and caveats: The number of CD8+ CDR3 sequences shared by patients and controls was fewer than 35. Between patients and controls, CD8+ Simpson's diversity did not vary significantly.

Genomic DNA acted as the template from which TCR beta VDJ combination and CDR3 sequence profiling were carried out. MiXCR was run by TCRdb on the reads, yielding one entry per CDR3 protein. The sample shows about 190,000 distinct CDR3 sequences, roughly half of them seen only once. The TCR was taken from a human donor with aplastic anemia. Sequencing input: sorted CD4+, CD8+, or CD8+CD57+ T cells (not recorded which) from PBMCs. The chain uses TRBV2 and TRBJ1-5, with a possible D match to TRBD1 (5 bases). CDR3 region: CASSDQGENQPQHF. CDR3 nucleotides: TGTGCCAGCAGTGACCAGGGAGAAAATCAGCCCCAGCATTTT.